Below are 30 T cell receptor beta chains sequenced from a single sample in a study of T cells in Graves' hyperthyroidism and ophthalmopathy. Amplified regions were TCR beta CDR3 sequences from RNA transcripts. A set of HTBI primers served as the primers for a first-round RT-PCR of the TCR CDR3. In TCRdb, the multiplex PCR reads were re-called with MiXCR into one record per CDR3 protein. The profile covers about 590,000 distinct CDR3 sequences, with less than 20% appearing a single time and about 7% taken by the ten largest. The sample was blood. The receptors here all came from a woman in her 30s with Graves' hyperthyroidism.

There are many counts of this clonotype. J is TRBJ2-3 and V is TRBV18, with no clear D. Trimming left V 2 bases short and J 6 bases short, with 12 bases between. This CDR3 has 14 residues. Looked up from germline, CDR1 is KGHSH and CDR2 is LQKENI. Written as DNA, the CDR3 is TGTGCCAGCTCACCAGGAATAGCCATGGATACGCAGTATTTT. It specifies CASSPGIAMDTQYF.

The rearrangement uses TRBV30 and TRBJ1-5, with 10 bases identical to TRBD1. The CDR3 loop spans 14 amino acids. Trimming at V came to 2 bases and at J to 6 bases, leaving 4 bases not matched to a gene. Germline V gives CDR1 GTSNPN, CDR2 SVGIG (reference sequence). The CDR3 is CAWSIGQGVQPQHF. The CDR3 DNA sequence: TGTGCCTGGAGTATCGGACAGGGGGTTCAGCCCCAGCATTTT.

The chain employs TRBV20-1 and TRBJ2-7; 10 bases are a match to TRBD2. The CDR3 contains 15 residues. V was clipped by 3 bases and J by 4 bases; unmatched bases: 9. Germline V CDR1 and CDR2: DFQATT, SNEGSKA (reference sequence). CDR3 in amino acids: CSARVPGLAYYEQYF. The CDR3 coding sequence is TGCAGTGCTAGGGTTCCGGGACTAGCGTATTACGAGCAGTACTTC.

The rearrangement uses TRBV10-3 and TRBJ2-1, with D possibly matching TRBD2 (6 bases). The CDR3 runs 15 residues. The ends were cut back, 3 bases at V and 0 bases at J, with 9 bases in the middle. Germline values: CDR1 ENHRY, CDR2 SYGVKD. CDR3 protein: CAISDVGSSYNEQFF. The CDR3 nucleotides are TGTGCCATCAGTGACGTCGGGAGCTCCTACAATGAGCAGTTCTTC.

A note on this clonotype: A junction end diverges from the germline sequence, so it may reflect a read error. The chain combines TRBV28 with TRBJ2-2; a possible D gene is TRBD2 (5 bases). The CDR3 spans 12 residues. From germline, CDR1 is MDHEN and CDR2 SYDVKM. The chain's CDR3 is CASGFSTGELSF. CDR3 coding DNA: TGTGCCAGCGGATTTTCAACCGGGGAGCTGTCTTTT.

This clonotype was observed a handful of times. V is TRBV20-1 and J is TRBJ2-1; D tentatively fits TRBD1 or TRBD2 (6 bases each). V dropped 1 base and J dropped 4 bases, with 14 bases sitting between them. Germline V lookup: CDR1 DFQATT, CDR2 SNEGSKA (reference sequence). CDR3 length equals 15 residues. CDR3 protein: CSARGGAGLYNEQFF. CDR3 in DNA: TGCAGTGCTAGAGGGGGGGCGGGATTGTACAATGAGCAGTTCTTC.

This sequence joins TRBV3-1 and TRBJ2-7, with D tentatively TRBD2 (5 bases). V was cut by 0 bases and J by 3 bases, with 15 bases left in between. There are 16 residues in the CDR3. Per the germline V gene, CDR1 is LGHDT and CDR2 is YNNKEL (reference sequence). CDR3 bases: TGTGCCAGCAGCCAAGACTGGGGAGACTGGAGCTACGAGCAGTACTTC. It specifies CASSQDWGDWSYEQYF.

This clonotype came up many times. V and J are TRBV3-1 and TRBJ2-1; 13 bases are a match to TRBD2. V lost 5 bases, J lost 3 bases, and 1 base stayed unmatched. The CDR3 is made up of 15 amino acids. Germline CDR1 and CDR2: LGHDT and YNNKEL (reference sequence). CDR3 residues: CASSGLAGVYNEQFF. CDR3 bases: TGTGCCAGCAGCGGACTAGCGGGGGTCTACAATGAGCAGTTCTTC.

V gene TRBV19 combines with J gene TRBJ1-1; possibly TRBD1 for D (5 bases). Germline V CDR1 and CDR2: LNHDA, SQIVND (reference sequence). CDR3 length equals 16 residues. V was cut by 1 base and J by 4 bases, with 16 bases left in between. The CDR3 sequence: CASSIVGTLDATEAFF. Written as DNA, the CDR3 is TGTGCCAGTAGTATAGTCGGGACCTTAGATGCCACTGAAGCTTTCTTT. The full variable domain, with the rest looked up from reference TRBV19 and TRBJ1-1, is DGGITQSPKYLFRKEGQNVTLSCEQNLNHDAMYWYRQDPGQGLRLIYYSQIVNDFQKGDIAEGYSVSREKKESFPLTVTSAQKNPTAFYLCASSIVGTLDATEAFFGQGTRLTVV.

The chain has TRBV27 and TRBJ1-1, with D possibly matching TRBD1 (5 bases). The germline CDR1 and CDR2 sequences are MNHEY and SMNVEV (reference sequence). This CDR3 comprises 12 residues. V lost 3 bases and J 7 bases, leaving 9 bases between the germline ends. CDR3 amino acids: CASSFNRGEAFF. The DNA for the CDR3 is TGTGCCAGCAGTTTTAATAGGGGTGAAGCTTTCTTT.

The table lists this clonotype with a few counts. The chain uses TRBV29-1 and TRBJ2-7; D gene ambiguous. The CDR3 runs to 11 residues. Germline CDR1 reads SQVTM; CDR2 reads ANQGSEA. CDR3 DNA: TGCAGTGCAGTCTTTACCTACGAGCAGTACTTC. Protein: CSAVFTYEQYF.

The chain uses TRBV7-9 and TRBJ1-2; tentative D call: TRBD1 (5 bases). CDR1 is SEHNR, CDR2 FQNEAQ, per germline (reference sequence). The CDR3 totals 15 residues. Trimming took off 0 bases at V and 5 bases at J, with 13 bases between the two ends. The DNA of the CDR3 is TGTGCCAGCAGCTTAGCGCCCCAGGGAGGATATGGCTACACCTTC. This codes for CASSLAPQGGYGYTF.

This clonotype has a count of ten or more. This chain links TRBV11-2 with TRBJ1-2; D ambiguous. The V gene lost 4 bases and the J gene lost 8 bases, with 11 bases spanning the gap. The CDR3 runs 12 residues. Per germline, CDR1 SGHAT and CDR2 FQNNGV. CDR3 DNA: TGTGCCAGCAGCTCAGGCATAGGGGGCTACACCTTC. Translating it yields CASSSGIGGYTF.

Concerning this clonotype itself: A much larger clone lies a single base off, so this may be a read error. The DNA for the CDR3 is TGTGCCAGCAGTAGCGGGAGAGGTGAGCAGTACTTC. Translated: CASSSGRGEQYF. The V and J genes are TRBV6-2 or TRBV6-3 and TRBJ2-7; 8 nucleotides match TRBD2. V lost 5 bases and J lost 7; bases outside the gene matches: 4. The CDR3 is made up of 12 amino acids. Germline V lookup: CDR1 MNHEY, CDR2 SVGEGT.

The chain has TRBV9 and TRBJ2-1, with D perhaps TRBD1 (5 bases). The CDR3 loop spans 15 amino acids. The germline V gene encodes CDR1 SGDLS and CDR2 YYNGEE. The V end lost 0 bases, the J end lost 3 bases, and 10 bases lay between the germline ends. The CDR3 loop reads CASSVEGVGYNEQFF. The CDR3 region has the DNA TGTGCCAGCAGCGTAGAAGGGGTCGGCTACAATGAGCAGTTCTTC.

This clonotype was detected a few times. The chain is built from TRBV5-4 and TRBJ2-1; 7 bases align to TRBD2. Germline V gene sequence: CDR1 SGHNT, CDR2 YYREEE (reference sequence). This CDR3 has 15 residues. V lost 4 bases to trimming and J lost 4 bases; unmatched junction nucleotides: 8. This CDR3 reads CASSPRDYHYNEQFF. The CDR3 region has the DNA TGTGCCAGCAGCCCCCGGGACTACCATTACAATGAGCAGTTCTTC.

This clonotype appeared many times. V gene TRBV7-2 combines with J gene TRBJ1-2, with 8 nucleotides matching TRBD1. Germline V gene lookup returns CDR1 SGHTA and CDR2 FQGNSA. The CDR3 length is 16 residues. The V segment lost 2 bases and the J segment 5 bases; nucleotides outside the gene matches: 10. CDR3 loop: CASSLFLQGEGYGYTF. The DNA for the CDR3 is TGTGCCAGCAGCTTATTTTTACAGGGGGAAGGATATGGCTACACCTTC.

This clonotype was recorded a few times. The chain has TRBV10-3 and TRBJ1-3; D is unclear. Germline CDR1 reads ENHRY; CDR2 reads SYGVKD. Trimming stripped 8 bases from V and 0 bases from J, with 5 bases between. The CDR3 loop spans 12 amino acids. The CDR3 reads CAIGYSGNTIYF. The CDR3, as DNA: TGTGCCATCGGCTACTCTGGAAACACCATATATTTT.

Comment on this clonotype: A single base separates this from a much larger clone, so it may be a read error. V and J are TRBV29-1 and TRBJ1-1; possible D gene TRBD1, 6 bases. The CDR3 is made up of 12 amino acids. Germline V gene data show CDR1 as SQVTM and CDR2 as ANQGSEA. Trimming removed 4 bases from V and 8 bases from J, with 14 bases in between. CDR3 DNA sequence: TGCAGCGTTGGACTACGGGGGCACGAAGCTTTCTTT. This codes for CSVGLRGHEAFF.

This clonotype has a count of ten or more. The chain couples TRBV20-1 to TRBJ2-7, with D maybe TRBD1 (5 bases). Trimming cost V 0 bases and J 3 bases, with 18 bases left between them. The CDR3 spans 16 residues. Germline values: CDR1 DFQATT, CDR2 SNEGSKA (reference sequence). CDR3 coding DNA: TGCAGTGCTAGAGATGTGCAGGGCACACTAAACTACGAGCAGTACTTC. Its protein product is CSARDVQGTLNYEQYF.

The chain couples TRBV20-1 to TRBJ2-1; D possibly matches TRBD1 or TRBD2 (5 bases each). CDR1 is DFQATT, CDR2 SNEGSKA, per germline (reference sequence). This CDR3 is 13 amino acids long. V was cut by 0 bases and J by 10 bases, with 13 bases left in between. The CDR3 protein is CSARDFGAREQFF. CDR3 coding DNA: TGCAGTGCTAGAGATTTCGGGGCGAGGGAGCAGTTCTTC.

This clonotype came up many times. The rearrangement links TRBV20-1 to TRBJ2-3; 9 positions agree with TRBD2. Losses at the gene ends were 4 bases for V and 5 bases for J; bases not matched to a gene: 10. The V gene's germline CDR1 is DFQATT and CDR2 SNEGSKA (reference sequence). This CDR3 has 15 amino acids. CDR3 bases: TGCAGTGCTAAGAAATCAGTAGCGGGAGAAGATACGCAGTATTTT. Protein: CSAKKSVAGEDTQYF.

The rearrangement links TRBV6-1 to TRBJ2-1; 9 bases are shared with TRBD1. CDR1 is MNHNS, CDR2 SASEGT, per germline. Trimming cost V 5 bases and J 0 bases; bases outside gene matches: 5. This CDR3 contains 16 residues. The CDR3: CASSSTGGSSYNEQFF. The CDR3, as DNA: TGTGCCAGCAGTTCGACAGGGGGAAGCTCCTACAATGAGCAGTTCTTC.

In this sample, this clonotype turned up a few times. The genes are TRBV29-1 and TRBJ2-3; D might be TRBD1 (5 bases). Germline lookup yields CDR1 SQVTM and CDR2 ANQGSEA. The CDR3 runs 15 residues. Trimming removed 7 bases from V and 4 bases from J, with 21 bases in between. The CDR3 sequence: CSAYFVTGESDTQYF. CDR3 in DNA: TGCAGCGCCTATTTTGTAACAGGCGAGTCAGATACGCAGTATTTT.

The chain couples TRBV5-6 to TRBJ2-7, with D perhaps TRBD1 (6 bases). The CDR3 is made up of 14 amino acids. CDR1 is SGHDT and CDR2 is YYEEEE in the germline V gene. The germline V and J ends were trimmed by 4 bases and 4 bases, with 15 bases remaining between them. DNA of the CDR3: TGTGCCAGCAGCCAGACAGGAATCGCTTACGAGCAGTACTTC. It is translated as CASSQTGIAYEQYF. The full variable domain, in which reference TRBV5-6 and TRBJ2-7 provide the parts outside the CDR3, is DAGVTQSPTHLIKTRGQQVTLRCSPKSGHDTVSWYQQALGQGPQFIFQYYEEEERQRGNFPDRFSGHQFPNYSSELNVNALLLGDSALYLCASSQTGIAYEQYFGPGTRLTVT.

Ten or more counts support this clonotype. This rearrangement joins TRBV19 to TRBJ2-3, with TRBD1 matching over 10 bases. The J segment lost 3 bases and the V segment lost 5 bases, leaving 5 bases of the junction unmatched. In germline, CDR1 is LNHDA, CDR2 SQIVND (reference sequence). This CDR3 contains 15 residues. This chain's CDR3 is CASSETGGRTDTQYF. CDR3 DNA sequence: TGTGCCAGTAGTGAGACAGGGGGCAGGACAGATACGCAGTATTTT.

This clonotype was observed a few times. This sequence joins TRBV27 and TRBJ2-1; weak D call: TRBD2 (8 bases). CDR1 and CDR2 from the germline V gene are MNHEY and SMNVEV (reference sequence). This CDR3 contains 17 residues. V was pared by 4 bases and J by 8 bases, with 24 bases between. CDR3 bases: TGTGCCAGCAGTTCAGGGGGGGTAGCGGGGCCCGGGGATGAGCAGTTCTTC. Protein product: CASSSGGVAGPGDEQFF.

The sample holds many counts of this clonotype. The chain joins TRBV7-3 to TRBJ2-2; D unresolved. The length of the CDR3 is 14 residues. CDR1 is SGHTA and CDR2 is FQGTGA in the germline V gene. Between the trimmed V and J ends, which lost 4 bases and 3 bases, there was a span of 9 bases. The CDR3 protein is CASSSREDTGELFF. For the CDR3, the DNA is TGTGCCAGCAGCTCCCGAGAGGACACCGGGGAGCTGTTTTTT.

This clonotype was observed a handful of times. One base away lies a much larger clone, so this may be a sequencing read error. V is TRBV12-3 or TRBV12-4 and J is TRBJ2-5; D gene uncertain. The V gene lost 2 bases and the J gene lost 1 base, with 8 bases spanning the gap. The CDR3 is 14 residues long. CDR3 coding DNA: TGTGCCAGCAGTTTACCCGGAACCCAAGAGACCCAGTACTTC. This sequence encodes CASSLPGTQETQYF.

This clonotype was seen at least ten times. The chain combines TRBV28 with TRBJ1-3; 9 nucleotides match TRBD1. The CDR3 covers 15 residues. With V trimmed by 6 bases and J by 4 bases, 7 bases remained unmatched. CDR1 is MDHEN and CDR2 is SYDVKM in the germline V gene. The CDR3 bases are TGTGCCAGCAGCAAAAGCACAGGGGGCGGAAACACCATATATTTT. Residues: CASSKSTGGGNTIYF.